This T cell receptor beta chain comes out of a study of control samples from healthy donors and cancer patients. CDR1 and CDR2 (germline): MNHNY, SVGAGI (reference sequence). CDR3 length: 14 residues. V was pared by 6 bases and J by 7 bases, with 5 bases of the junction left unmatched. Measured with immunoSEQ multiplex PCR; TCRdb has only the in-frame clones, and not every one. The sample contains 95,000 to 150,000 clones, just over 90% of which appear only once. A single count supports this clone. The clonotype originates from a woman between 18 and 29 years old in good health. The chain recombines TRBV6-6 with TRBJ1-4; 10 nucleotides match TRBD1. Material for sequencing was blood. In DNA form, the CDR3 reads TGTGCCAGCAGACGGGGACAGGGGACTGAAAAACTGTTTTTT. Protein sequence: CASRRGQGTEKLFF.